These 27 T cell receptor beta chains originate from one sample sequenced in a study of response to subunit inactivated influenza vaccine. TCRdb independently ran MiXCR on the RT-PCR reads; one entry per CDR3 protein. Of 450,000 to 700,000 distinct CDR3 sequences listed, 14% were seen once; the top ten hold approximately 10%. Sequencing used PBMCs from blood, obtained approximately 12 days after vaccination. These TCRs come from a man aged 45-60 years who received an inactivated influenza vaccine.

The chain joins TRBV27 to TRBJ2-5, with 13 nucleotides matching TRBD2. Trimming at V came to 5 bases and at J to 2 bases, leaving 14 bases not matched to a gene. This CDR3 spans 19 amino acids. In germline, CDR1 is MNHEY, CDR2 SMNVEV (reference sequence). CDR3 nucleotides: TGTGCCAGCAGTCTACAGGGAGGGAGGGGACTAGCGGGACAAGAGACCCAGTACTTC. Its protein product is CASSLQGGRGLAGQETQYF.

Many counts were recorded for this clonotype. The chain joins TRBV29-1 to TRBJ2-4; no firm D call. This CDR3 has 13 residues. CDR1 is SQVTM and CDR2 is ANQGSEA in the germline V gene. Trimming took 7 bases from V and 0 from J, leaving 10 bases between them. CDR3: CSAYTLAKNIQYF. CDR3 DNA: TGCAGCGCCTACACACTAGCCAAAAACATTCAGTACTTC.

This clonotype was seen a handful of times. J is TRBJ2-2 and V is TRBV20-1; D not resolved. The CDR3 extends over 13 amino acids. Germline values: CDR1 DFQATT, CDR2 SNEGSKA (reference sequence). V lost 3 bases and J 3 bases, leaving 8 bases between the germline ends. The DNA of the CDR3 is TGCAGTGCTAGTTCACAGCACACCGGGGAGCTGTTTTTT. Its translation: CSASSQHTGELFF.

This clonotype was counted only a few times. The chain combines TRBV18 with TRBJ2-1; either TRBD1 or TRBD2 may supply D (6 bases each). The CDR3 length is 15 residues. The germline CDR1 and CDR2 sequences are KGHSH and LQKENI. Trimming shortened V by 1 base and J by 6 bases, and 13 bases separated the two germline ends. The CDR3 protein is CASSPLGGPSNEQFF. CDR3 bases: TGTGCCAGCTCACCACTCGGGGGCCCAAGCAATGAGCAGTTCTTC.

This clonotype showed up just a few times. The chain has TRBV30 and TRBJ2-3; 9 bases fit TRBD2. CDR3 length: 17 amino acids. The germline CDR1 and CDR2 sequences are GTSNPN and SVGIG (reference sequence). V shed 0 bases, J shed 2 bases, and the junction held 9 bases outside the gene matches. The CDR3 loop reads CAWSVYLAGPYTDTQYF. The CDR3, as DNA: TGTGCCTGGAGTGTATATCTAGCGGGGCCGTACACAGATACGCAGTATTTT.

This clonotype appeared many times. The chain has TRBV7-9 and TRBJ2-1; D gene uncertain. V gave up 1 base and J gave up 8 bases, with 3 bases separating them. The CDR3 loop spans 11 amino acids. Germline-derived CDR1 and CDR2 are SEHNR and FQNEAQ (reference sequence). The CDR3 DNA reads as TGTGCCAGCAGCTTAGAGTATGAGCAGTTCTTC. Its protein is CASSLEYEQFF.

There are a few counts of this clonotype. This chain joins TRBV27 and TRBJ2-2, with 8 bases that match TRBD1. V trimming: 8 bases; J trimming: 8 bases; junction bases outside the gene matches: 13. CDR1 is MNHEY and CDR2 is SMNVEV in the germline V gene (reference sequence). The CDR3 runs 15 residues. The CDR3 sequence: CASWGERQGLGELFF. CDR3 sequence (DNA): TGTGCCAGCTGGGGAGAGAGACAGGGGTTGGGGGAGCTGTTTTTT.

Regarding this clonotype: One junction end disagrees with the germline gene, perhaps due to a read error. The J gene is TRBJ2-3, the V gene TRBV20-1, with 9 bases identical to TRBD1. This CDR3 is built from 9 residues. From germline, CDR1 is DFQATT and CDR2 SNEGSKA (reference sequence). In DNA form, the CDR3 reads TGCAGTGTTTCCGGACAGGGGAACTTT. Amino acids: CSVSGQGNF.

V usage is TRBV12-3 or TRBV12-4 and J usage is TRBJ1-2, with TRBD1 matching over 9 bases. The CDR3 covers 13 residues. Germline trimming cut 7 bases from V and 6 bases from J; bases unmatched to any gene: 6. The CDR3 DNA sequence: TGTGCCAGCACGACAGGGGGTAATAATGGCTACACCTTC. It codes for CASTTGGNNGYTF.

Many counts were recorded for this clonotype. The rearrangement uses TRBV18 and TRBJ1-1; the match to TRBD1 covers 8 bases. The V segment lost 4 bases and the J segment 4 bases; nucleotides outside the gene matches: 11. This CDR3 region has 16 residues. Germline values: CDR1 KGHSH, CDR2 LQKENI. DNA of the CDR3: TGTGCCAGCTCACTTGACTTAAGGGGACAGGTCACTGAAGCTTTCTTT. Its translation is CASSLDLRGQVTEAFF.

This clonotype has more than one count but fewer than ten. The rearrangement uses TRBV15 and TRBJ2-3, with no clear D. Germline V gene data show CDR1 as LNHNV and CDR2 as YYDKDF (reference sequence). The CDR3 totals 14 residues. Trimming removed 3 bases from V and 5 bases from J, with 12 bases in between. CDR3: CATSRATPRDTQYF. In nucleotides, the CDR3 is TGTGCCACCAGCAGGGCTACCCCAAGAGATACGCAGTATTTT.

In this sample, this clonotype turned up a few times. The CDR3 DNA reads as TGCGCCAGCAGCTTAAGAGGGCAGGTCGGCTACGAGCAGTACTTC. Protein: CASSLRGQVGYEQYF. The chain is built from TRBV5-1 and TRBJ2-7; TRBD2 is a possible D gene (5 bases). V lost 2 bases and J 3 bases, leaving 15 bases between the germline ends. Germline V gives CDR1 SGHRS, CDR2 YFSETQ. The CDR3 has 15 residues.

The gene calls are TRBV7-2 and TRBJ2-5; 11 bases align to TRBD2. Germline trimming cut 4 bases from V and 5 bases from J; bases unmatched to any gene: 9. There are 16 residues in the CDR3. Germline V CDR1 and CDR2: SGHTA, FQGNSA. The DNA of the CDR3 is TGTGCCAGCAGCTCAGATAGCGGGGGGGCGGGGGAGACCCAGTACTTC. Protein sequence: CASSSDSGGAGETQYF.

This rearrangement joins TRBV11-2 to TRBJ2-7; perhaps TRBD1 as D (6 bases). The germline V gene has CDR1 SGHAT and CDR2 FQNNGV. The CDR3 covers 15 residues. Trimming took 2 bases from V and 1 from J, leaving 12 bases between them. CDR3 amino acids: CASSLRGQLSYEQYF. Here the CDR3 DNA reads TGTGCCAGCAGCTTACGAGGACAGCTGTCCTACGAGCAGTACTTC. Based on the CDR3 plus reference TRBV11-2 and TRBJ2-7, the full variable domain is EAGVAQSPRYKIIEKRQSVAFWCNPISGHATLYWYQQILGQGPKLLIQFQNNGVVDDSQLPKDRFSAERLKGVDSTLKIQPAKLEDSAVYLCASSLRGQLSYEQYFGPGTRLTVT.

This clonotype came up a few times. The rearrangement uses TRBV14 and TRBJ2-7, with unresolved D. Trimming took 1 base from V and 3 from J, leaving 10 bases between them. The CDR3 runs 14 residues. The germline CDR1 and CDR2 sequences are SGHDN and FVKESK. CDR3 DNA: TGTGCCAGCAGCCAAGCCCATTCGGACTACGAGCAGTACTTC. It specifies CASSQAHSDYEQYF.

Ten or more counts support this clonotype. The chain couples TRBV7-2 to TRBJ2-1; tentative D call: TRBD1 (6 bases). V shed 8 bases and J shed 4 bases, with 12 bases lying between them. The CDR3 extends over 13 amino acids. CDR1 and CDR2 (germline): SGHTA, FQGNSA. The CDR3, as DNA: TGTGCCAGCCGACAGGCCTCATACAATGAGCAGTTCTTC. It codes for CASRQASYNEQFF.

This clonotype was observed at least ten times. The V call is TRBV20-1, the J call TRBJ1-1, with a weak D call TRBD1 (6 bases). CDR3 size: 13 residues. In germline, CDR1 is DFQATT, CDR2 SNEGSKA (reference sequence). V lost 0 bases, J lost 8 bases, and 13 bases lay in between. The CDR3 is CSARDPRRGEAFF. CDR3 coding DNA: TGCAGTGCTAGAGATCCCCGGAGGGGGGAAGCTTTCTTT.

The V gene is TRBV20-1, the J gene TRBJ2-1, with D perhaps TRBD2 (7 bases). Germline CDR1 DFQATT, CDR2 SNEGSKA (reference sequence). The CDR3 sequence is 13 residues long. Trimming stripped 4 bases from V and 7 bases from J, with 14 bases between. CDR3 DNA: TGCAGTGCTACGAGGGGGGGTTGGAATGAGCAGTTCTTC. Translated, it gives CSATRGGWNEQFF.

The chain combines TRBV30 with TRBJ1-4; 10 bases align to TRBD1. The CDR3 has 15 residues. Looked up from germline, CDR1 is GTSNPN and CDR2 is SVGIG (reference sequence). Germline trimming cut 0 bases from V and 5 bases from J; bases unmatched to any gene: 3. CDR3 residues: CAWSVGTGENEKLFF. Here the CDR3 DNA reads TGTGCCTGGAGTGTGGGGACAGGGGAAAATGAAAAACTGTTTTTT.

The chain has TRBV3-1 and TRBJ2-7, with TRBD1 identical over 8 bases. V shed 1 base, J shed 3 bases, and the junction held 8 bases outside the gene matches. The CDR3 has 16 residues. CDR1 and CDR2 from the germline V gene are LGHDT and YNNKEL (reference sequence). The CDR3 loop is CASSQAFRDRLYEQYF. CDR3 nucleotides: TGTGCCAGCAGCCAAGCGTTCCGGGACAGGCTCTACGAGCAGTACTTC.

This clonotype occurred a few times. The CDR3 loop is CSAIGQMNTEAFF. The CDR3 nucleotides read TGCAGTGCAATCGGACAGATGAACACTGAAGCTTTCTTT. V and J are TRBV20-1 and TRBJ1-1; D perhaps matches TRBD1 (6 bases). Trimming took off 6 bases at V and 0 bases at J, with 11 bases between the two ends. Germline loops: CDR1 DFQATT, CDR2 SNEGSKA (reference sequence). The CDR3 contains 13 residues.

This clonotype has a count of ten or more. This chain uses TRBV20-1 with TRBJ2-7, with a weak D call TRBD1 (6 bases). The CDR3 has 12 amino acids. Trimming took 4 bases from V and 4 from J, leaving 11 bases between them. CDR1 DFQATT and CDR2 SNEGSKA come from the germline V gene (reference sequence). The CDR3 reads CSAMGRGYEQYF. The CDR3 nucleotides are TGCAGTGCTATGGGCAGGGGTTACGAGCAGTACTTC.

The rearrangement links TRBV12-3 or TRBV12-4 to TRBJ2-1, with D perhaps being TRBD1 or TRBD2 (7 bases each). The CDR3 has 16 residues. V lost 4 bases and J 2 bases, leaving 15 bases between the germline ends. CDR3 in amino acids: CASSSGGVGTYNEQFF. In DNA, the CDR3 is TGTGCCAGCAGTTCAGGGGGGGTGGGAACCTACAATGAGCAGTTCTTC.

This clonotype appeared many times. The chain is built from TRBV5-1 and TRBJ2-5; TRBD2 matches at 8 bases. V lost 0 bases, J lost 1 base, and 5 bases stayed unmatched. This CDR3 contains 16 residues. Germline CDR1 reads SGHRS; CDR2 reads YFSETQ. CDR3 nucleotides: TGCGCCAGCAGCTTGGCCCCCGGGGGGGGCCAAGAGACCCAGTACTTC. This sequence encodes CASSLAPGGGQETQYF.

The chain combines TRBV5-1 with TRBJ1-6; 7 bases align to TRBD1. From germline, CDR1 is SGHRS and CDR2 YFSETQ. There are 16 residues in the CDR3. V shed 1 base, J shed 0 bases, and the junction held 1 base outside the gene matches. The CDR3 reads CASSLTGDSYNSPLHF. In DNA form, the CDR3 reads TGCGCCAGCAGCTTGACAGGGGACTCCTATAATTCACCCCTCCACTTT.

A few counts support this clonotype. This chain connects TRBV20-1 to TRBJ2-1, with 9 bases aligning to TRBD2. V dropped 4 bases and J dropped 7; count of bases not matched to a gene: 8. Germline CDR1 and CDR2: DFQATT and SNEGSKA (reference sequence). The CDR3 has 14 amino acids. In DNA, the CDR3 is TGCAGTGCTATTGGCGGGAGGGCCGGAAATGAGCAGTTCTTC. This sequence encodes CSAIGGRAGNEQFF.

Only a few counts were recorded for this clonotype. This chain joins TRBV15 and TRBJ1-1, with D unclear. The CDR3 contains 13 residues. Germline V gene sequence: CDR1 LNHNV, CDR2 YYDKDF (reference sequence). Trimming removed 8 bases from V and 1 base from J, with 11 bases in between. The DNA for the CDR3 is TGTGCCACCGGCAAGGAGGGGAACACTGAAGCTTTCTTT. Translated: CATGKEGNTEAFF.